What follows are 29 T cell receptor beta chains derived from one specimen sequenced in a study of T cell responses to AZD1222 COVID-19 vaccine. Measured with immunoSEQ multiplex PCR; TCRdb has only the in-frame clones, and not every one. In the table there are 120,000 to 150,000 clones, approximately 90% of which are singletons. The sample in question was peripheral blood, obtained on day 0 of MenACWY control vaccination. Receptors were obtained from an adult in good health.

The chain uses TRBV7-2 and TRBJ2-2; D unresolved. CDR1 is SGHTA and CDR2 is FQGNSA in the germline V gene. Trimming left V 1 base short and J 0 bases short, with 9 bases between. The CDR3 runs to 16 residues. The DNA for the CDR3 is TGTGCCAGCAGCTTAGTCCCAGAGCCGAACACCGGGGAGCTGTTTTTT. Its translation: CASSLVPEPNTGELFF.

The J gene is TRBJ2-7, the V gene TRBV27; D possibly corresponds to TRBD1 (6 bases). V shed 8 bases and J shed 3 bases, with 14 bases lying between them. There are 13 residues in the CDR3. CDR1 is MNHEY and CDR2 is SMNVEV in the germline V gene (reference sequence). CDR3 amino acids: CASSLRRGYEQYF. CDR3 coding DNA: TGTGCCAGCTCACTCCGCAGGGGCTACGAGCAGTACTTC.

The genes are TRBV27 and TRBJ2-1, with TRBD2 matching over 7 bases. The V segment lost 2 bases and the J segment 6 bases; nucleotides outside the gene matches: 10. Germline CDR1 reads MNHEY; CDR2 reads SMNVEV (reference sequence). This CDR3 comprises 16 residues. CDR3 sequence: CASSLVAPPSGNEQFF. DNA of the CDR3: TGTGCCAGCAGTTTAGTAGCCCCTCCTAGCGGCAATGAGCAGTTCTTC.

The V and J genes are TRBV4-3 and TRBJ1-5, with D possibly TRBD1 on 5 matching bases. CDR3 length: 17 amino acids. The V and J ends lost 1 base and 0 bases respectively, with 13 bases between them. Germline CDR1 LGHNA, CDR2 YSLEER. The CDR3 here is CASSQAVGGYSNQPQHF. The DNA of the CDR3 is TGCGCCAGCAGCCAAGCAGTCGGGGGTTATAGCAATCAGCCCCAGCATTTT.

This chain connects TRBV19 to TRBJ1-1; D not certain. CDR3 length: 12 amino acids. V shed 8 bases and J shed 1 base, with 8 bases lying between them. Germline-derived CDR1 and CDR2 are LNHDA and SQIVND (reference sequence). CDR3 amino acids: CASGRTNTEAFF. The CDR3 DNA sequence: TGTGCCAGTGGACGGACGAACACTGAAGCTTTCTTT.

CDR3 sequence reads: CASSWNSGSLEQFF. The CDR3 bases are TGTGCCAGCAGCTGGAATAGCGGGAGTCTGGAGCAGTTCTTC. The chain employs TRBV7-9 and TRBJ2-1; 9 bases are a match to TRBD2. V shed 4 bases, J shed 10 bases, and the junction held 8 bases outside the gene matches. Per the germline V gene, CDR1 is SEHNR and CDR2 is FQNEAQ (reference sequence). The CDR3 is 14 amino acids. Based on the CDR3 plus reference TRBV7-9 and TRBJ2-1, the full variable domain is DTGVSQNPRHKITKRGQNVTFRCDPISEHNRLYWYRQTLGQGPEFLTYFQNEAQLEKSRLLSDRFSAERPKGSFSTLEIQRTEQGDSAMYLCASSWNSGSLEQFFGPGTRLTVL.

The V gene is TRBV30, the J gene TRBJ2-7; the match to TRBD1 covers 11 bases. The CDR3 loop spans 14 amino acids. J lost 3 bases, V lost 5 bases, and 6 bases had no gene match. The V gene's germline CDR1 is GTSNPN and CDR2 SVGIG (reference sequence). For the CDR3, the DNA is TGTGCCTGGGGGGATGGGACAGGGGGCTACGAGCAGTACTTC. It encodes CAWGDGTGGYEQYF.

This clone was seen only once. This sequence joins TRBV7-3 and TRBJ2-1, with D perhaps TRBD2 (7 bases). The CDR3 sequence is 14 residues long. The germline V gene encodes CDR1 SGHTA and CDR2 FQGTGA. Trimming left V 1 base short and J 9 bases short, with 13 bases between. CDR3 nucleotide sequence: TGTGCCAGCAGCTTAAATATGGGAGGGGGTGAGCAGTTCTTC. Encoded protein: CASSLNMGGGEQFF.

This clone was counted once. The gene calls are TRBV5-4 and TRBJ1-1; 7 positions match TRBD1. V lost 1 base to trimming and J lost 5 bases; unmatched junction nucleotides: 5. The CDR3 is 14 residues long. The V gene's germline CDR1 is SGHNT and CDR2 YYREEE (reference sequence). The CDR3 coding sequence is TGTGCCAGCAGCTTGAGGGGGCAGGGGACTGAAGCTTTCTTT. Translated: CASSLRGQGTEAFF.

The chain combines TRBV19 with TRBJ2-3, with TRBD1 as a possible D gene (5 bases). Trimming removed 6 bases from V and 2 bases from J, with 15 bases in between. The germline V gene has CDR1 LNHDA and CDR2 SQIVND (reference sequence). This CDR3 has 15 residues. The CDR3 here is CASSSPDTTTDTQYF. The CDR3, as DNA: TGTGCCAGTAGCTCTCCGGACACTACCACAGATACGCAGTATTTT.

Here the CDR3 reads CASSQDRGTSGRVQFF. CDR3 bases: TGCGCCAGCAGCCAAGATCGGGGGACTAGCGGGAGGGTGCAGTTCTTC. V gene TRBV4-3 combines with J gene TRBJ2-1, with 16 bases aligning to TRBD2. From germline, CDR1 is LGHNA and CDR2 YSLEER. With 0 bases clipped from V and 12 bases from J, the junction kept 5 bases outside the gene matches. This CDR3 spans 16 amino acids.

This rearrangement joins TRBV12-5 to TRBJ2-5, with D perhaps TRBD1 (5 bases). This CDR3 is 13 amino acids long. The V end lost 6 bases, the J end lost 2 bases, and 10 bases lay between the germline ends. From germline, CDR1 is LGHNT and CDR2 FRNRAP. The CDR3 DNA sequence: TGTGCTAGTGGCGCTGGACAACAAGAGACCCAGTACTTC. Translating gives CASGAGQQETQYF.

This chain links TRBV7-3 with TRBJ1-6, with 9 positions matching TRBD1. From germline, CDR1 is SGHTA and CDR2 FQGTGA. This CDR3 contains 16 residues. With V trimmed by 5 bases and J by 7 bases, 9 bases remained unmatched. As DNA, the CDR3 is TGTGCCAGCAGCCCCACAGGGGGCGCAGGAAATTCACCCCTCCACTTT. Its protein product is CASSPTGGAGNSPLHF.

The V gene is TRBV5-1, the J gene TRBJ2-7; 11 bases match TRBD1. The V gene's germline CDR1 is SGHRS and CDR2 YFSETQ. With 0 bases clipped from V and 4 bases from J, the junction kept 3 bases outside the gene matches. The CDR3 is 15 residues long. CDR3 protein: CASSLAGQGVYEQYF. CDR3 nucleotides: TGCGCCAGCAGCTTGGCGGGACAGGGGGTGTACGAGCAGTACTTC.

This clone has only one observation. The chain is built from TRBV7-9 and TRBJ2-7, with a tentative D call TRBD2 (5 bases). The germline V and J ends were trimmed by 0 bases and 3 bases, with 9 bases remaining between them. CDR3 length: 14 residues. CDR1 is SEHNR and CDR2 is FQNEAQ in the germline V gene (reference sequence). The CDR3 spells CASSLAGNNYEQYF. In nucleotides, the CDR3 is TGTGCCAGCAGCTTAGCCGGGAACAACTACGAGCAGTACTTC.

On this clone itself: At one end, the junction sequence differs from germline, possibly due to a read error. CDR3 region: CASSPRVSQETQYF. CDR3 DNA sequence: TGTGCTAGCAGCCCCCGAGTATCCCAAGAGACCCAGTACTTC. The chain links TRBV7-7 to TRBJ2-5; no firm D call. The germline CDR1 and CDR2 sequences are SSHAT and FNYEAQ (reference sequence). CDR3 length equals 14 residues.

The chain couples TRBV7-6 to TRBJ2-1, with 10 bases that match TRBD2. V dropped 3 bases and J dropped 9; count of bases not matched to a gene: 5. Looked up from germline, CDR1 is SGHVS and CDR2 is FNYEAQ. There are 14 residues in the CDR3. The CDR3 here is CASSLIAGGGEQFF. For the CDR3, the DNA is TGTGCCAGCAGCTTGATAGCGGGAGGTGGTGAGCAGTTCTTC.

The rearrangement uses TRBV5-4 and TRBJ1-2; 8 bases agree with TRBD1. With V trimmed by 1 base and J by 9 bases, 8 bases remained unmatched. In germline, CDR1 is SGHNT, CDR2 YYREEE (reference sequence). The CDR3 contains 14 residues. This chain's CDR3 is CASSLSRQGLRYTF. CDR3 DNA: TGTGCCAGCAGCTTGTCCCGACAGGGGCTGCGCTACACCTTC.

The table lists this clone with a few counts. The rearrangement links TRBV7-2 to TRBJ1-1; D call uncertain. This CDR3 contains 15 residues. Trimming removed 5 bases at V and 1 base at J, with 14 bases between. The germline V gene has CDR1 SGHTA and CDR2 FQGNSA. The CDR3 sequence is CASSPVGRRNTEAFF. CDR3 DNA sequence: TGTGCCAGCAGCCCCGTCGGACGTAGGAACACTGAAGCTTTCTTT.

The gene calls are TRBV7-9 and TRBJ1-2, with a possible D match to TRBD1 (6 bases). The germline V gene has CDR1 SEHNR and CDR2 FQNEAQ (reference sequence). This CDR3 contains 14 residues. The V end lost 5 bases, the J end lost 0 bases, and 10 bases lay between the germline ends. The CDR3: CASSPRTANYGYTF. The CDR3 DNA reads TGTGCCAGCAGCCCCCGGACAGCTAACTATGGCTACACCTTC.

The chain carries TRBV29-1 and TRBJ1-1, with unresolved D. The germline CDR1 and CDR2 sequences are SQVTM and ANQGSEA. The CDR3 extends over 10 amino acids. V lost 4 bases, J lost 7 bases, and 7 bases lay in between. The CDR3 loop reads CSVVLVEAFF. DNA of the CDR3: TGCAGCGTTGTATTGGTTGAAGCTTTCTTT.

V and J are TRBV6-5 and TRBJ2-1; 10 bases are shared with TRBD1. Germline-derived CDR1 and CDR2 are MNHEY and SVGAGI. CDR3 length: 15 residues. V trimming: 6 bases; J trimming: 7 bases; junction bases outside the gene matches: 9. This chain's CDR3 is CASRPGQGTRNEQFF. In nucleotides, the CDR3 is TGTGCCAGCAGACCGGGACAGGGGACCCGAAATGAGCAGTTCTTC.

This chain joins TRBV28 and TRBJ2-2, with 7 bases fitting TRBD2. CDR3 size: 15 residues. V shed 2 bases and J 0 bases; nucleotides not matched to a gene: 0. Germline CDR1 MDHEN, CDR2 SYDVKM. CDR3 coding DNA: TGTGCCAGCAGTTTAGGGGGGGCGAACACCGGGGAGCTGTTTTTT. This translates into CASSLGGANTGELFF.

The genes are TRBV15 and TRBJ2-3; 12 positions match TRBD2. The CDR3 covers 17 residues. V dropped 3 bases and J dropped 4; count of bases not matched to a gene: 8. Germline CDR1 and CDR2: LNHNV and YYDKDF (reference sequence). This CDR3 reads CATSRRTSGDSADTQYF. In DNA, the CDR3 is TGTGCCACCAGCAGGCGGACTAGCGGGGATTCTGCAGATACGCAGTATTTT.

The J gene is TRBJ1-3, the V gene TRBV7-2; no clear D. The V end lost 3 bases, the J end lost 3 bases, and 9 bases lay between the germline ends. The CDR3 contains 14 residues. Germline V CDR1 and CDR2: SGHTA, FQGNSA. The DNA of the CDR3 is TGTGCCAGCAGCTTCGGACGGGTTGGAAACACCATATATTTT. This translates into CASSFGRVGNTIYF.

This chain joins TRBV5-4 and TRBJ1-2, with 9 bases fitting TRBD1. CDR1 and CDR2 from the germline V gene are SGHNT and YYREEE (reference sequence). V trimming: 5 bases; J trimming: 2 bases; junction bases outside the gene matches: 10. The CDR3 loop spans 16 amino acids. CDR3 region: CASSHMGDRANYGYTF. The CDR3 DNA reads TGTGCCAGCAGTCATATGGGGGACAGGGCGAACTATGGCTACACCTTC.

The V call is TRBV12-3 or TRBV12-4, the J call TRBJ2-1; D is perhaps TRBD1 or TRBD2 (6 bases each). Trimming left V 2 bases short and J 15 bases short, with 11 bases between. This CDR3 is 11 amino acids long. Here the CDR3 reads CASSLKGGWFF. CDR3 in DNA: TGTGCCAGCAGTTTAAAGGGGGGCTGGTTCTTC.

This clone has a single count. The chain recombines TRBV5-1 with TRBJ1-1, with TRBD1 matching over 9 bases. After removal of 6 bases from V and 4 bases from J, the junction contained 13 bases not matched to a gene. CDR1 is SGHRS and CDR2 is YFSETQ in the germline V gene. This CDR3 is built from 16 residues. Here the CDR3 DNA reads TGCGCCAGCACGGGACAGGGATTGGCGAGTGGCACTGAAGCTTTCTTT. Amino acid sequence: CASTGQGLASGTEAFF. Based on the CDR3 plus reference TRBV5-1 and TRBJ1-1, the full variable domain is KAGVTQTPRYLIKTRGQQVTLSCSPISGHRSVSWYQQTPGQGLQFLFEYFSETQRNKGNFPGRFSGRQFSNSRSEMNVSTLELGDSALYLCASTGQGLASGTEAFFGQGTRLTVV.

V is TRBV5-1 and J is TRBJ2-7; D uncertain. The CDR3 spans 13 residues. V lost 6 bases to trimming and J lost 0 bases, with 10 bases between them. CDR1 SGHRS and CDR2 YFSETQ come from the germline V gene. CDR3 sequence: CASNDGFSYEQYF. Written as DNA, the CDR3 is TGCGCCAGCAATGACGGATTCTCCTACGAGCAGTACTTC.